This T cell receptor beta chain was recovered during a study of human T cells and chemical hapten exposure. This clonotype was picked up a small number of times. TCRdb itself ran the RACE reads through MiXCR, one entry per CDR3 protein. The profile shows 80,000 to 100,000 distinct CDR3 sequences, around an eighth of them singletons. The time point is: patch test 1, 2 weeks after DPC sensitization. Treatment described: therapeutic diphenylcyclopropenone sensitization with weekly scalp DPC. V gave up 0 bases and J gave up 2 bases, with 13 bases separating them. The CDR3 extends over 16 amino acids. The germline CDR1 and CDR2 sequences are SGHVS and FQNEAQ.

The chain couples TRBV7-8 to TRBJ1-1; D unclear. This receptor was identified in a woman aged 40 to 50 with alopecia areata. Some clones in this sample may be carry-over from other donors' samples. The material was whole blood, obtained in connection with sensitization to the hapten diphenylcyclopropenone (DPC). CDR3 protein: CASSLAWKATNTEAFF. The DNA of the CDR3 is TGTGCCAGCAGCTTAGCATGGAAAGCCACTAACACTGAAGCTTTCTTT.